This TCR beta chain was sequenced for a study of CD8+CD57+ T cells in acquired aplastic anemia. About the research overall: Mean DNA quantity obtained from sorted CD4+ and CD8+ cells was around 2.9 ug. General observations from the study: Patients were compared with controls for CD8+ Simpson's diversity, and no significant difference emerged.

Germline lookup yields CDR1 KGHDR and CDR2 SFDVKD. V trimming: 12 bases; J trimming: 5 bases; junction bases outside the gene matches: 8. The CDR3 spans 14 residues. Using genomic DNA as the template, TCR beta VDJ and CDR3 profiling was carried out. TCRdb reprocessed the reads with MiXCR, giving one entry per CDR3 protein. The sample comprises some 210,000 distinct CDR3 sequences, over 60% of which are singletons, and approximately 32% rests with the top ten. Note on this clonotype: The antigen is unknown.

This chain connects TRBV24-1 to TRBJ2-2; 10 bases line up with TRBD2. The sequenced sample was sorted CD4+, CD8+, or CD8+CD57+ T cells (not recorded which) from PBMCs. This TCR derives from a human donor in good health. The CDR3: CASSAGGRTGELFF. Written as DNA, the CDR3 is TGTGCCTCTTCAGCGGGGGGGCGTACCGGGGAGCTGTTTTTT.